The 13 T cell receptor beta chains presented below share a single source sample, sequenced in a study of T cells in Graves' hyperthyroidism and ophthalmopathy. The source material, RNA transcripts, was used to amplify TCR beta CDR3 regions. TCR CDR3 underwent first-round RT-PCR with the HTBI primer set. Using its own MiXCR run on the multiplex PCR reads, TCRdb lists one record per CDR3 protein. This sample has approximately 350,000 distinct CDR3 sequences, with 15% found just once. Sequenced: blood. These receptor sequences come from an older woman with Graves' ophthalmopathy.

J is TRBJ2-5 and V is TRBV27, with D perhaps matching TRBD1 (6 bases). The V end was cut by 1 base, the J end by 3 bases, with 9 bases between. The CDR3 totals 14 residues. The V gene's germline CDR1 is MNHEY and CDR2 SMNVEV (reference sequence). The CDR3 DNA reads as TGTGCCAGCAGTTTATGGGGACAAAAAGAGACCCAGTACTTC. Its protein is CASSLWGQKETQYF.

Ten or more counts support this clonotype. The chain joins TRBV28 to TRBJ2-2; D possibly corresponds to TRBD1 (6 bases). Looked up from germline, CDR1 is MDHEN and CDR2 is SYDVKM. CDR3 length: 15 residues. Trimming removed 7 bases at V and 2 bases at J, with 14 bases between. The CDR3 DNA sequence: TGTGCCAGCATACCGGGACAACAAAACACCGGGGAGCTGTTTTTT. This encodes CASIPGQQNTGELFF.

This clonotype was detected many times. The CDR3: CASGGQIYEQYF. The CDR3, as DNA: TGTGCCAGCGGGGGACAGATCTACGAGCAGTACTTC. The V and J genes are TRBV28 and TRBJ2-7, with 7 bases that match TRBD1. The CDR3 covers 12 residues. Losses at the gene ends were 8 bases for V and 3 bases for J; bases not matched to a gene: 4. Per the germline V gene, CDR1 is MDHEN and CDR2 is SYDVKM.

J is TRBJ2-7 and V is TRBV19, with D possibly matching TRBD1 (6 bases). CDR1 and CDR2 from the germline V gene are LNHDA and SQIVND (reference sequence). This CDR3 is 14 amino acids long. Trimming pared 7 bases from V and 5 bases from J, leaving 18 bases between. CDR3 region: CASTTGSWEDEQYF. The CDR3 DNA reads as TGTGCCAGTACCACAGGGTCTTGGGAAGACGAGCAGTACTTC.

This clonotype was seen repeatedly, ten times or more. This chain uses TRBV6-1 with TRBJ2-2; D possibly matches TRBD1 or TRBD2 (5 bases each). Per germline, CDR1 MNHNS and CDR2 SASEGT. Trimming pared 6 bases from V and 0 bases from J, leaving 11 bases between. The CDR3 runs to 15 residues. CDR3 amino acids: CASSGTGTNTGELFF. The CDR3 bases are TGTGCCAGCAGCGGGACGGGGACGAACACCGGGGAGCTGTTTTTT.

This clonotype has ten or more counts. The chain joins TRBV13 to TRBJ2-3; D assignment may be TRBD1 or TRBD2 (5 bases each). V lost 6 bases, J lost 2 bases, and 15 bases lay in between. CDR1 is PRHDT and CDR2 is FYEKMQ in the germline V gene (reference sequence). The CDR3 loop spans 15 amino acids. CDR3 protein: CASRWGGRATDTQYF. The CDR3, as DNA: TGTGCCAGCAGGTGGGGCGGGCGGGCCACAGATACGCAGTATTTT.

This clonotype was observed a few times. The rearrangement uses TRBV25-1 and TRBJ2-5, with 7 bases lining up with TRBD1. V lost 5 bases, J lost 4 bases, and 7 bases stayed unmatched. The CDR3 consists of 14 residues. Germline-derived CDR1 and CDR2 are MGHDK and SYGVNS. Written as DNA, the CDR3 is TGTGCCAGCAGTAGACGGACAGGCCCAGAGACCCAGTACTTC. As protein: CASSRRTGPETQYF.

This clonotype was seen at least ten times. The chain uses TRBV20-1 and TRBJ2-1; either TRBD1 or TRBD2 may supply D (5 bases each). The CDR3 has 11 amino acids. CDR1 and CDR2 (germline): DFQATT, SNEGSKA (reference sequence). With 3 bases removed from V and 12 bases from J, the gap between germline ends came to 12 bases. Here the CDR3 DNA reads TGCAGTGCTAGTACGAGGGGATCGCAGTTCTTC. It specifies CSASTRGSQFF.

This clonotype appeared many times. CDR3 amino acids: CAITPGVDGELFF. The CDR3 DNA reads TGTGCCATCACCCCTGGAGTGGACGGGGAGCTGTTTTTT. The chain uses TRBV10-3 and TRBJ2-2; D remains unclear. This CDR3 is built from 13 residues. Germline assignment: CDR1 ENHRY and CDR2 SYGVKD. Trimming stripped 7 bases from V and 7 bases from J, with 13 bases between.

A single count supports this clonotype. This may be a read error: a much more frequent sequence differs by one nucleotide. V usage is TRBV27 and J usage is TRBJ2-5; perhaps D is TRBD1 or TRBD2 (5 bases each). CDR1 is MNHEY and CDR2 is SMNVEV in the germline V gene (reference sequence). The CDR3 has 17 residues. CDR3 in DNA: TGTGCCAGCAGTTTAGAGGGTAGGGGCAGCTACCAAGGGACCCAGTACTTC. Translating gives CASSLEGRGSYQGTQYF.

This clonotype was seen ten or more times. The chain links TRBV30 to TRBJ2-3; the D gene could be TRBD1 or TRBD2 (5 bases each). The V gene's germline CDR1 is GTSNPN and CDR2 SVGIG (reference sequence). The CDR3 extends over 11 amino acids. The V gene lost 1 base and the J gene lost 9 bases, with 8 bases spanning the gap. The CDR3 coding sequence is TGTGCCTGGAGTGGGGGCGGGACGCAGTATTTT. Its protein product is CAWSGGGTQYF.

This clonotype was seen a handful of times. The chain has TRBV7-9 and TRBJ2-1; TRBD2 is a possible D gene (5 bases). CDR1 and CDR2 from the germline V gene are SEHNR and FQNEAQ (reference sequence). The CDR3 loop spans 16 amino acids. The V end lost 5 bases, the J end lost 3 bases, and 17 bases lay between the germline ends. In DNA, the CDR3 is TGTGCCAGCAGCCGCAGATTCGCGAGCGGCTACAATGAGCAGTTCTTC. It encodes CASSRRFASGYNEQFF.

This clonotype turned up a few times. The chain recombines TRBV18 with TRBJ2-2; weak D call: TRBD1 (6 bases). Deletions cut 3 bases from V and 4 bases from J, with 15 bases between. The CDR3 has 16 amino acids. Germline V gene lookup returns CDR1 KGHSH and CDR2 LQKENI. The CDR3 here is CASSPYRVSGTGELFF. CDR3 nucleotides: TGTGCCAGCTCACCGTACAGGGTATCGGGCACCGGGGAGCTGTTTTTT.